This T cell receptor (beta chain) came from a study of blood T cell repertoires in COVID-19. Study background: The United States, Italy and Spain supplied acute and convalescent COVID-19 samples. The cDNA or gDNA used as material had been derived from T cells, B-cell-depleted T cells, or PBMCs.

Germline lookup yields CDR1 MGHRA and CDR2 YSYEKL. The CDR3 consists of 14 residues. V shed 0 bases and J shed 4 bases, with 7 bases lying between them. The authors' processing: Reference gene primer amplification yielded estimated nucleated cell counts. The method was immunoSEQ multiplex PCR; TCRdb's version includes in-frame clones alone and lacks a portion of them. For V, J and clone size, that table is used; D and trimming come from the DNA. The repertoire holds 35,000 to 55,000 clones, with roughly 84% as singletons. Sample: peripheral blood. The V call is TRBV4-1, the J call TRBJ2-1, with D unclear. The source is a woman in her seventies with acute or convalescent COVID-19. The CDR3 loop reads CASSQDPTYNEQFF. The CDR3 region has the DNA TGCGCCAGCAGCCAAGATCCGACTTACAATGAGCAGTTCTTC.